This TCR beta chain was sequenced in a study of molecular identifiers for immune sequencing clone quantification. Study-wide findings and caveats: Spiked TCR RNA from one Jurkat cell reportedly showed up when mixed among more than 900,000 naive cells.

TCRdb fed the PCR reads into MiXCR, producing one record per CDR3 protein. The top ten hold 0.7% to 0.9% of the sample, which has 400,000 to 600,000 distinct CDR3 sequences, 25% seen once. When naive CD8 T cells were sorted, they were gated as CD8+CD4-CCR7+CD45RA+. About this clonotype itself: Antigen specificity is unknown.

This CDR3 region has 13 residues. Trimming left V 5 bases short and J 5 bases short, with 13 bases between. The rearrangement uses TRBV12-3 or TRBV12-4 and TRBJ2-7; D possibly uses TRBD1 or TRBD2 (5 bases each). The sequencing sample was made of naive CD8+ T cells from blood, with Jurkat cell RNA spiked in. Indicated subset: FACS-sorted CD8+CD4-CCR7+CD45RA+ naive T cells. This receptor was identified in a human donor in good health. Some libraries in this study had Jurkat cell RNA spiked in. This CDR3 is CASSAGAPDEQYF. The CDR3 nucleotides read TGTGCCAGCAGTGCCGGGGCCCCCGACGAGCAGTACTTC.